Sequencing of this TCR beta chain was carried out in a study of cytomegalovirus exposure and HLA in healthy donors. Study-wide results and caveats: Earlier analysis found most TCR beta V segments productive about 90% or about 30% of the time. DRB1 had the most TCR associations and HLA-C the fewest, a later analysis found, with rates varying by HLA locus. Immune exposure information available was restricted to CMV serostatus.

This clone is a singleton in its sample. Its antigen is unknown. This PCR relied on a set of 60 Vbeta primers and 13 Jbeta primers. Per the study methods: Roughly 11 million shared chains were among around 78 million unique TCR beta chains counted in a later analysis. Sequenced by immunoSEQ multiplex PCR; TCRdb stores in-frame clones only, minus some. V and J calls and clone size are those listed in that table; D and trimming were worked out from the DNA. The sample holds some 150,000 clones; around three quarters are singletons and the top ten take 2% to 2.5%. CDR3 length equals 17 residues. Trimming removed 4 bases from V and 9 bases from J; junction bases left unmatched: 15. Germline CDR1 reads MDHEN; CDR2 reads SYDVKM.

The TCR comes from a man aged 40-55 years in good health and CMV-seronegative. The V call is TRBV28, the J call TRBJ2-7; TRBD2 agrees at 13 bases. Material: PBMCs. CDR3 nucleotide sequence: TGTGCCAGCAGTTCCGGACTAGCGGGAGTCGTAATGAGTAGGCAGTACTTC. The encoded protein is CASSSGLAGVVMSRQYF.